Listed below are T cell receptor beta chains from one sample, sequenced in a study of blood T cell repertoires in COVID-19. TCRdb keeps only in-frame clones here, not all; method: immunoSEQ multiplex PCR. The sample records nearly 85,000 clones, 83% being singletons. Sequencing was carried out using peripheral blood. The source of these receptors is a woman aged 55-70 years with acute or convalescent COVID-19. CDR3s include the opening cysteine and the closing phenylalanine or tryptophan. Each record gives: D gene, J gene, V gene, clone size, CDR3 protein, CDR3 DNA. A D gene is named only where the DNA matches it firmly. Clone size is shown for a subset of rows, as once, few, many or a class of expanded clone.

TRBD1,TRBJ1-1,TRBV14,NA,CASSGRGYGTEAFF,TGTGCCAGCAGCGGCAGGGGGTATGGGACTGAAGCTTTCTTT
TRBD1,TRBJ1-2,TRBV27,NA,CASSSTGVPNYGYTF,TGTGCCAGCAGTTCTACAGGGGTTCCTAACTATGGCTACACCTTC
NA,TRBJ2-1,TRBV11-2,NA,CASSLESNEQFF,TGTGCCAGCAGCTTAGAGAGTAATGAGCAGTTCTTC
NA,TRBJ1-5,TRBV6-6,NA,CASSYDATSGQPQHF,TGTGCCAGCAGTTACGATGCCACTTCGGGTCAGCCCCAGCATTTT
NA,TRBJ2-3,TRBV7-6,NA,CASSSAPGVTDTQYF,TGTGCCAGCAGCTCCGCCCCGGGGGTCACAGATACGCAGTATTTT
NA,TRBJ1-2,TRBV7-3,NA,CASSSDRVNGYTF,TGTGCCAGCAGCTCGGACAGAGTAAATGGCTACACCTTC
NA,TRBJ2-7,TRBV2,NA,CASRVGGVEQYF,TGTGCCAGCAGGGTTGGGGGCGTGGAGCAGTACTTC
TRBD1,TRBJ1-1,TRBV24-1,NA,CATTGSSGTEAFF,TGTGCCACGACAGGGAGTTCGGGCACTGAAGCTTTCTTT
TRBD1,TRBJ1-4,TRBV5-1,few,CASSLGTGGEKLFF,TGCGCCAGCAGCCTCGGGACAGGGGGCGAAAAACTGTTTTTT
NA,TRBJ2-7,TRBV28,NA,CASRLGLYEQYF,TGTGCCAGCAGACTCGGTCTCTACGAGCAGTACTTC
NA,TRBJ2-7,TRBV6-5,NA,CASSYLPDWSYEQYF,TGTGCCAGCAGTTATTTGCCGGACTGGTCCTACGAGCAGTACTTC
TRBD2,TRBJ2-1,TRBV11-3,NA,CASSLDGGRAYNEQFF,TGTGCCAGCAGCTTAGATGGCGGGAGGGCCTACAATGAGCAGTTCTTC
NA,TRBJ1-5,TRBV28,NA,CATAGIEKPQHF,TGTGCCACCGCGGGGATAGAAAAACCCCAGCATTTT
NA,TRBJ2-7,TRBV29-1,NA,CSVDGALYEQYF,TGCAGCGTTGATGGGGCCCTCTACGAGCAGTACTTC
NA,TRBJ1-4,TRBV5-1,NA,CASSSAYREGEKLFF,TGCGCCAGCAGCTCAGCCTACAGGGAAGGAGAAAAACTGTTTTTT
NA,TRBJ1-4,TRBV3-1/TRBV3-2,NA,CASSHGGTNEKLFF,TGTGCCAGCAGCCATGGGGGGACTAATGAAAAACTGTTTTTT
NA,TRBJ2-1,TRBV19,NA,CASSIPGESDEQFF,TGTGCCAGTAGTATCCCAGGGGAGTCGGATGAGCAGTTCTTC
TRBD1,TRBJ1-4,TRBV5-1,NA,CASLPTGGYGEKLFF,TGCGCCAGCCTACCGACAGGGGGATATGGGGAAAAACTGTTTTTT
NA,TRBJ2-2,TRBV1,NA,CTSSQDQSGRARGELFF,TGCACCAGCAGCCAAGATCAAAGCGGGAGGGCCAGGGGGGAGCTGTTTTTT
TRBD2,TRBJ2-2,TRBV5-1,NA,CASSLLAGAPGELFF,TGCGCCAGCAGCCTACTAGCGGGAGCGCCCGGGGAGCTGTTTTTT
TRBD2,TRBJ2-3,TRBV6-4,NA,CASSEQSRGGDTQYF,TGTGCCAGCAGTGAACAGAGTCGCGGGGGAGATACGCAGTATTTT
TRBD1,TRBJ1-2,TRBV5-5,once,CASSAGTEDFYGYTF,TGTGCCAGCAGCGCCGGGACAGAAGACTTCTATGGCTACACCTTC
NA,TRBJ1-3,TRBV5-6,NA,CASSREVAGGNTIYF,TGTGCCAGCAGCAGAGAAGTGGCAGGGGGAAACACCATATATTTT
TRBD1,TRBJ1-4,TRBV7-2,NA,CASSPGQGRVLFF,TGTGCCAGCAGCCCGGGACAGGGTCGTGTACTGTTTTTT
NA,TRBJ2-3,TRBV14,NA,CASSQGYRGTDTQYF,TGTGCCAGCAGCCAAGGGTACAGGGGCACAGATACGCAGTATTTT
NA,TRBJ2-7,TRBV12-3/TRBV12-4,NA,CASSLTTGPKQYF,TGTGCCAGCAGTTTAACGACAGGTCCCAAGCAGTACTTC
NA,TRBJ1-6,TRBV7-9,NA,CASSLFGTANSPLHF,TGTGCCAGCAGCTTATTTGGAACAGCTAATTCACCCCTCCACTTT
NA,TRBJ2-3,TRBV7-8,NA,CASSLGWASTSTDTQYF,TGTGCCAGCAGCTTAGGATGGGCTTCCACTAGCACAGATACGCAGTATTTT
NA,TRBJ2-1,TRBV7-9,NA,CASSLGVRGNNEQFF,TGTGCCAGCAGCTTAGGAGTCAGGGGAAACAATGAGCAGTTCTTC
NA,TRBJ1-2,TRBV6-5,NA,CASSYGAGLGYGYTF,TGTGCCAGCAGTTATGGAGCAGGGTTGGGCTATGGCTACACCTTC
TRBD1,TRBJ1-4,TRBV5-1,NA,CASSVASGQGREKLFF,TGCGCCAGCAGCGTGGCTAGCGGACAGGGAAGGGAAAAACTGTTTTTT
TRBD2,TRBJ2-7,TRBV5-1,few,CASSQTSGRTEQYF,TGCGCCAGCAGCCAGACTAGCGGGAGGACTGAGCAGTACTTC
NA,TRBJ2-3,TRBV7-2,NA,CASSLGLATDTQYF,TGTGCCAGCAGCTTAGGCCTAGCAACAGATACGCAGTATTTT
TRBD1,TRBJ2-1,TRBV5-1,few,CASSLALDRGNEQFF,TGCGCCAGCAGCTTGGCACTTGACAGGGGCAATGAGCAGTTCTTC
NA,TRBJ1-4,TRBV19,NA,CASSMVERSEKLFF,TGTGCCAGTAGTATGGTTGAAAGGAGTGAAAAACTGTTTTTT
TRBD1,TRBJ2-7,TRBV27,NA,CASSLQTPGQGAQYF,TGTGCCAGCAGTTTGCAGACTCCGGGACAGGGTGCGCAGTACTTC
TRBD1,TRBJ1-2,TRBV12-3/TRBV12-4,NA,CASSLGPQGADF,TGTGCCAGCAGTTTGGGGCCCCAGGGGGCCGACTTC
NA,TRBJ1-1,TRBV28,NA,CASTQGLDEAFF,TGTGCCAGCACCCAGGGGTTGGATGAAGCTTTCTTT
NA,TRBJ1-2,TRBV11-3,NA,CASSLGGAQNYGYTF,TGTGCCAGCAGCTTAGGTGGGGCGCAGAACTATGGCTACACCTTC
NA,TRBJ1-4,TRBV5-1,NA,CASSLAAGPEKLFF,TGCGCCAGCAGCTTGGCGGCAGGGCCCGAAAAACTGTTTTTT
NA,TRBJ1-1,TRBV5-1,NA,CASSPGGYTEAFF,TGCGCCAGCAGCCCCGGCGGGTACACTGAAGCTTTCTTT